This paragraph covers one TCR beta chain sequence. Time point given: recipient sample about 28 days before transplant, after cytoreduction. The method was immunoSEQ multiplex PCR; TCRdb's version includes in-frame clones alone and lacks a portion of them. This table has more than 9,000 clones, over 75% appearing once. This specimen comes from a study of T cell clonotyping in hematopoietic cell transplantation. This CDR3 has 15 residues. The germline V gene has CDR1 SGHTA and CDR2 FQGNSA. V was trimmed by 6 bases and J by 1 base, leaving 13 bases between them. This receptor was identified in a woman aged 45-60 years with chronic myeloid leukemia. Some clones in this sample may be carry-over from other donors' samples. This chain uses TRBV7-2 with TRBJ2-1; no clear D. Sequences were derived from peripheral blood mononuclear cells, sampled before stem cell transplant. The CDR3 nucleotides read TGTGCCAGCAGACCCCAAGCTAGGTCCTACAATGAGCAGTTCTTC. Translated: CASRPQARSYNEQFF.